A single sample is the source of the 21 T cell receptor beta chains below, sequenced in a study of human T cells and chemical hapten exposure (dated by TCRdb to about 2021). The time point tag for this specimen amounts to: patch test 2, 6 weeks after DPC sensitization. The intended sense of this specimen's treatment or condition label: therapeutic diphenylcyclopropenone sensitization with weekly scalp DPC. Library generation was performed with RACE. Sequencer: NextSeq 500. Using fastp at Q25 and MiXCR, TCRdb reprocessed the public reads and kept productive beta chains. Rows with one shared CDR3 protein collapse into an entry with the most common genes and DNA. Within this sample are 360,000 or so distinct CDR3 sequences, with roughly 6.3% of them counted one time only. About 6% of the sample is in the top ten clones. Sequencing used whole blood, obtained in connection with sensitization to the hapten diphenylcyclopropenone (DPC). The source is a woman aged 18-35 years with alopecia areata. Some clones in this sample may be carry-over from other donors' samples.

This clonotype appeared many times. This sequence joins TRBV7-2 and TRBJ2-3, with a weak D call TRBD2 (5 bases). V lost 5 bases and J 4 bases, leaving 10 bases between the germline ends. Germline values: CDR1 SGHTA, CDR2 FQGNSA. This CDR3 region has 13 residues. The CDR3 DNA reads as TGTGCCAGCAGCCTCCGGGAATCAGATACGCAGTATTTT. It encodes CASSLRESDTQYF.

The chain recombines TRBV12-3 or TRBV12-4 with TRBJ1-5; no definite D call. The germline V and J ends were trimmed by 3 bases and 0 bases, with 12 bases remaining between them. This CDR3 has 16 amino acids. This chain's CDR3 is CASSFGSVTSNQPQHF. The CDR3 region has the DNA TGTGCCAGCAGTTTCGGGTCAGTGACTAGCAATCAGCCCCAGCATTTT.

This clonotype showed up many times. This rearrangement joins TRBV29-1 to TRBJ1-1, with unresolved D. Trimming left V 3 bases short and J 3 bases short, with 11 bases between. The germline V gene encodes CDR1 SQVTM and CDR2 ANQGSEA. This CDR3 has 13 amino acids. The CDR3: CSVEGWEYTEAFF. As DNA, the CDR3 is TGCAGCGTTGAGGGGTGGGAGTACACTGAAGCTTTCTTT.

Here the CDR3 DNA reads TGCGCCAGCAGCCCGATGACAGATACGCAGTATTTT. It specifies CASSPMTDTQYF. This rearrangement joins TRBV5-1 to TRBJ2-3; D is unresolved. Deletions cut 4 bases from V and 3 bases from J, with 6 bases between. Germline-derived CDR1 and CDR2 are SGHRS and YFSETQ. The CDR3 totals 12 residues.

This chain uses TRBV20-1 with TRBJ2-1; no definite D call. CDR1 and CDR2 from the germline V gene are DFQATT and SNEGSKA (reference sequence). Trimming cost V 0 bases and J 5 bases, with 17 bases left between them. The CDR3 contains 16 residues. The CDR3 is CSARDPLGFVNNEQFF. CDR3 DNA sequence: TGCAGTGCTAGAGATCCACTGGGGTTTGTCAACAATGAGCAGTTCTTC.

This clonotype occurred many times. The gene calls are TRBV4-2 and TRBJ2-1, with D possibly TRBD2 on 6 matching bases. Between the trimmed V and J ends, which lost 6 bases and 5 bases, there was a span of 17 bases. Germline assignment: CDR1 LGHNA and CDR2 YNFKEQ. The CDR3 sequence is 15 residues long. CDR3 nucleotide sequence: TGTGCCAGCAGGCAGGGCGACGCGGGGAACAATGAGCAGTTCTTC. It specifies CASRQGDAGNNEQFF.

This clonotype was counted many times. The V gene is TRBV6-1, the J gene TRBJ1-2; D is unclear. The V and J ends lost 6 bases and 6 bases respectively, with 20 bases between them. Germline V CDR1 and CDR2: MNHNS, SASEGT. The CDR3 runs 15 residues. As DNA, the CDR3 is TGTGCCAGCAGAACCTTAAGGACGGGAGGTGATGGCTACACCTTC. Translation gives CASRTLRTGGDGYTF.

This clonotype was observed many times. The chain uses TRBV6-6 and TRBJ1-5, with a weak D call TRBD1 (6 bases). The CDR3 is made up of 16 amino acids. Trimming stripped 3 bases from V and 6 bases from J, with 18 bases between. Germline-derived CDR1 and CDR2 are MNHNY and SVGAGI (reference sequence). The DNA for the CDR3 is TGTGCCAGCAGTTATGCCCTGGACAGCAGGGGTCAGCCCCAGCATTTT. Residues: CASSYALDSRGQPQHF.

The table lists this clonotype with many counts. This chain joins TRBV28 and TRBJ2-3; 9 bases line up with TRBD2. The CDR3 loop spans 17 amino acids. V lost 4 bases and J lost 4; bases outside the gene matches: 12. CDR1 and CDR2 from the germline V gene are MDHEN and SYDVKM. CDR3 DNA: TGTGCCAGCAGTTCCAGGGTGAGCGGGGGGCATTCAGATACGCAGTATTTT. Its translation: CASSSRVSGGHSDTQYF.

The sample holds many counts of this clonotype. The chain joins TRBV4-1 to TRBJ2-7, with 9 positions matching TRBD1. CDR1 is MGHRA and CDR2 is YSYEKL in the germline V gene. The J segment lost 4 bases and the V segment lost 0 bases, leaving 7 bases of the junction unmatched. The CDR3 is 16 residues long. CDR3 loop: CASSQESGTGLYEQYF. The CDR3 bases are TGCGCCAGCAGCCAAGAGTCGGGGACAGGGCTGTACGAGCAGTACTTC.

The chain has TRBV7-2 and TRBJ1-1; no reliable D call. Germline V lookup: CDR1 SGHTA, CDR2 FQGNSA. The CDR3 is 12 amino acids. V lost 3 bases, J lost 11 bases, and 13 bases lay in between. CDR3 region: CASSLETMDAFF. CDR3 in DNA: TGTGCCAGCAGCTTGGAGACAATGGACGCTTTCTTT.

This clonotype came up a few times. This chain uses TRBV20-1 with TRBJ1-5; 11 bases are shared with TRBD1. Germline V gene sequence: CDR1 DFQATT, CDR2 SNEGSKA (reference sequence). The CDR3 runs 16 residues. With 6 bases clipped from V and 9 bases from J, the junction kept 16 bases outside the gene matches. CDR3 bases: TGCAGTGCCACGGCCCGGGACAGGGGGTTTGAAGGGCCCCAGCATTTT. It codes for CSATARDRGFEGPQHF.

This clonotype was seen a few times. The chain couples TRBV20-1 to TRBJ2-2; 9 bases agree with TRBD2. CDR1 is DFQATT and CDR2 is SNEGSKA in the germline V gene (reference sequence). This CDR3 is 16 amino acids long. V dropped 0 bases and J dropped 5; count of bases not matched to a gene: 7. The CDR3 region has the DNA TGCAGTGCTAGAGAGGCCCTAGCGGGGAAAACCGGGGAGCTGTTTTTT. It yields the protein CSAREALAGKTGELFF.

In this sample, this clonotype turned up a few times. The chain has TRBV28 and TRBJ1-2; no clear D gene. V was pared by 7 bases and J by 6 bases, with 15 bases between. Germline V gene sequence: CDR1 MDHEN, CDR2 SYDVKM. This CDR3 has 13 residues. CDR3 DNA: TGTGCCAGCACCACTCAAAGGGTCCATGGCTACACCTTC. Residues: CASTTQRVHGYTF.

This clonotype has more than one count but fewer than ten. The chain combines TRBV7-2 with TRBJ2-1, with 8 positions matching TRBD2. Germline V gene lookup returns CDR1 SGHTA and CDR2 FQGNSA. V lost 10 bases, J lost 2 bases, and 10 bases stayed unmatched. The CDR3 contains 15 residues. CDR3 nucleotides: TGTGCCACCTCGCCATCGGGGGGGGCCTACAATGAGCAGTTCTTC. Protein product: CATSPSGGAYNEQFF. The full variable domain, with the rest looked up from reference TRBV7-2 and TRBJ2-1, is GAGVSQSPSNKVTEKGKDVELRCDPISGHTALYWYRQSLGQGLEFLIYFQGNSAPDKSGLPSDRFSAERTGGSVSTLTIQRTQQEDSAVYLCATSPSGGAYNEQFFGPGTRLTVL.

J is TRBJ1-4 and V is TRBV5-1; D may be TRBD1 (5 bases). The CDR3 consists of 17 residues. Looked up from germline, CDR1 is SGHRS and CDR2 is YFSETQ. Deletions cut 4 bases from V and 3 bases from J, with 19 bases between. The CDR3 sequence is CASSLSGTGAANEKLFF. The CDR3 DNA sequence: TGCGCCAGCAGCCTAAGCGGGACCGGGGCGGCTAATGAAAAACTGTTTTTT. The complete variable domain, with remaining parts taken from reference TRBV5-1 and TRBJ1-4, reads KAGVTQTPRYLIKTRGQQVTLSCSPISGHRSVSWYQQTPGQGLQFLFEYFSETQRNKGNFPGRFSGRQFSNSRSEMNVSTLELGDSALYLCASSLSGTGAANEKLFFGSGTQLSVL.

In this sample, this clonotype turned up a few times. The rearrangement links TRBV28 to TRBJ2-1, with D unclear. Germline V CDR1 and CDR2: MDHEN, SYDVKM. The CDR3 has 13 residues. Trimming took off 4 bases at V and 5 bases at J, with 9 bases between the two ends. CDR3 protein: CASSSELDNEQFF. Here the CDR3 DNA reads TGTGCCAGCAGTTCCGAGTTGGACAATGAGCAGTTCTTC.

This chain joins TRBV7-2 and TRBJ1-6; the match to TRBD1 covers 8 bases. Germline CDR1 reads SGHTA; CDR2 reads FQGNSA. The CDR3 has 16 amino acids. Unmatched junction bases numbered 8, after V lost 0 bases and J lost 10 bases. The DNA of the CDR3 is TGTGCCAGCAGCTTAGCGCAAGGACAGGGCCGGTCACCCCTCCACTTT. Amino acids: CASSLAQGQGRSPLHF.

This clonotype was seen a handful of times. Written as DNA, the CDR3 is TGTGCCAGCAGCAAAGAAGGAACCTTC. Its translation is CASSKEGTF. The rearrangement uses TRBV21-1 and TRBJ1-2. TRBV21-1 constitutes a pseudogene. CDR3 length equals 9 residues.

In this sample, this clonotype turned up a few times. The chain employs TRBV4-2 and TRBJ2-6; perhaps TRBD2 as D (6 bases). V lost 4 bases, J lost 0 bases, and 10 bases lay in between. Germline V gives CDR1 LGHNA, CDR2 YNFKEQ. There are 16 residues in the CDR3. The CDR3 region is CASSPQEGSGANVLTF. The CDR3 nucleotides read TGTGCCAGCAGCCCTCAGGAGGGCTCTGGGGCCAACGTCCTGACTTTC.

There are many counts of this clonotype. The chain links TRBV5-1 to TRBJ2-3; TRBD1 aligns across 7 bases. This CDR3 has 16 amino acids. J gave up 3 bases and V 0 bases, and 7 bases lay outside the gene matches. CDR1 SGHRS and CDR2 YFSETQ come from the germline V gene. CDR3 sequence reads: CASSLAIKGATDTQYF. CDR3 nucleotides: TGCGCCAGCAGCTTGGCCATAAAGGGGGCGACAGATACGCAGTATTTT.